The rows below give T cell receptor beta chains drawn from one sample of a study of cytomegalovirus exposure and HLA in healthy donors. Method: immunoSEQ multiplex PCR; TCRdb's copy keeps in-frame clones and lacks some. The table has 120,000 or so clones, roughly 90% seen once; the top ten hold roughly 1.4%. Sequencing used PBMCs. All receptors derive from a man aged 25 to 40 in good health and CMV-seronegative. The CDR3 runs from the conserved cysteine through the conserved F or W. The D gene is left open where the match is weak. The size field is filled for only some rows; it gives once, few, many or a size class.

len,j_gene,abundance,d_gene,v_gene,CDR3aa,CDR3nt
16,TRBJ2-5,-,TRBD1,TRBV6-6,CASSPRTGGSQETQYF,TGTGCCAGCAGTCCTCGGACAGGGGGGTCCCAAGAGACCCAGTACTTC
14,TRBJ1-5,once,TRBD1,TRBV18,CASSPGQGNQPQHF,TGTGCCAGCTCACCAGGACAGGGCAATCAGCCCCAGCATTTT
14,TRBJ2-1,-,TRBD2,TRBV30,CAWKGTSVGGEQFF,TGTGCCTGGAAGGGGACTAGCGTCGGCGGTGAGCAGTTCTTC
15,TRBJ2-7,-,TRBD2,TRBV6-4,CASSDIGGTLYEQYF,TGTGCCAGCAGTGACATCGGGGGGACCCTCTACGAGCAGTACTTC
13,TRBJ1-1,-,TRBD1,TRBV29-1,CSGWTGTGTEAFF,TGCAGCGGGTGGACAGGAACTGGGACTGAAGCTTTCTTT
14,TRBJ1-1,-,-,TRBV10-3,CAIGSGVLNTEAFF,TGTGCCATCGGCTCAGGGGTATTGAACACTGAAGCTTTCTTT
13,TRBJ1-2,once,-,TRBV5-5,CASRGGANYGYTF,TGTGCCAGCAGAGGCGGAGCTAACTATGGCTACACCTTC
13,TRBJ2-5,-,TRBD2,TRBV29-1,CSVRSSGQETQYF,TGCAGCGTTCGGTCTAGCGGCCAAGAGACCCAGTACTTC
16,TRBJ1-4,-,TRBD1,TRBV18,CASSRGQPATNEKLFF,TGTGCCAGCTCACGGGGACAGCCCGCAACTAATGAAAAACTGTTTTTT
15,TRBJ2-7,few,-,TRBV6-6,CASSYFDRSSYEQYF,TGTGCCAGCAGTTATTTTGACAGGAGCTCCTACGAGCAGTACTTC
12,TRBJ2-7,-,-,TRBV6-1,CASRDTTYEQYF,TGTGCCAGCCGGGACACGACCTACGAGCAGTACTTC
12,TRBJ2-7,-,-,TRBV4-1,CASSLFGGEQYF,TGCGCCAGCAGCCTTTTCGGCGGCGAGCAGTACTTC
16,TRBJ1-4,-,-,TRBV19,CASTPEAGRPNEKLFF,TGTGCCAGTACCCCCGAGGCGGGGCGTCCCAATGAAAAACTGTTTTTT
15,TRBJ1-5,-,TRBD1,TRBV7-9,CASSLDRWGNQPQHF,TGTGCCAGCAGCTTGGACAGGTGGGGCAATCAGCCCCAGCATTTT
13,TRBJ2-4,-,TRBD1,TRBV29-1,CSAGTGAQNIQYF,TGCAGCGCCGGGACAGGGGCCCAAAACATTCAGTACTTC
14,TRBJ1-3,once,-,TRBV5-6,CASSLMYSGNTIYF,TGTGCCAGCAGCTTGATGTACTCTGGAAACACCATATATTTT
13,TRBJ1-1,-,-,TRBV19,CASILTGNTEAFF,TGTGCCAGTATTCTGACAGGGAACACTGAAGCTTTCTTT
13,TRBJ1-1,once,-,TRBV5-4,CASSPTGYPEAFF,TGTGCCAGCAGCCCTACAGGGTACCCTGAAGCTTTCTTT
15,TRBJ1-4,-,-,TRBV4-1,CASSLGGSGDEKLFF,TGCGCCAGCAGCCTGGGAGGATCCGGGGATGAAAAACTGTTTTTT
15,TRBJ1-2,-,-,TRBV5-4,CASIPNPQVLYGYTF,TGTGCCAGCATCCCCAATCCACAGGTGCTCTATGGCTACACCTTC
13,TRBJ1-3,-,TRBD1,TRBV7-2,CASSPKPYGQGAF,TGTGCCAGCAGCCCTAAGCCCTACGGACAGGGTGCATTT
16,TRBJ2-5,-,-,TRBV6-6,CASSYSTPPRQETQYF,TGTGCCAGCAGTTACTCGACTCCTCCGCGTCAAGAGACCCAGTACTTC
13,TRBJ2-7,-,-,TRBV2,CASRDDSQGEQYF,TGTGCCAGCAGGGACGATTCCCAGGGCGAGCAGTACTTC
14,TRBJ2-1,-,-,TRBV5-1,CASSIGGARNEQFF,TGCGCCAGCAGCATTGGAGGGGCGAGGAATGAGCAGTTCTTC
14,TRBJ2-5,-,TRBD2,TRBV5-1,CASLGTRRTETQYF,TGCGCCAGCCTCGGGACTAGGAGGACAGAGACCCAGTACTTC
14,TRBJ2-2,-,-,TRBV19,CASRWGESTGELFF,TGTGCCAGTAGGTGGGGGGAGTCCACCGGGGAGCTGTTTTTT
13,TRBJ2-3,once,-,TRBV18,CASSGLRFDTQYF,TGTGCCAGCTCGGGGCTGAGGTTTGATACGCAGTATTTT
17,TRBJ2-1,-,TRBD1,TRBV5-1,CASSLQRDRGLSNEQFF,TGCGCCAGCAGCCTACAGAGGGACAGGGGGCTTTCGAATGAGCAGTTCTTC
14,TRBJ1-1,-,-,TRBV6-4,CASSNSDMNTEAFF,TGTGCCAGCAGTAACAGTGATATGAACACTGAAGCTTTCTTT
14,TRBJ2-7,-,TRBD1,TRBV12-5,CASGTGTNSYEQYF,TGTGCTAGTGGGACAGGGACAAATTCCTACGAGCAGTACTTC
17,TRBJ2-1,once,TRBD2,TRBV7-8,CASSQSRAGVPRNEQFF,TGTGCCAGCAGCCAAAGTCGAGCGGGAGTACCCAGAAATGAGCAGTTCTTC
16,TRBJ2-1,-,-,TRBV4-3,CASSHDGVPSYNEQFF,TGCGCCAGCAGCCACGACGGAGTTCCCTCCTACAATGAGCAGTTCTTC
16,TRBJ2-2,-,TRBD2,TRBV9,CASSVIAGVVVGELFF,TGTGCCAGCAGCGTTATAGCGGGAGTGGTCGTCGGGGAGCTGTTTTTT
19,TRBJ2-1,-,TRBD2,TRBV4-1,CASSHARGLALPPYNEQFF,TGCGCCAGCAGCCATGCCCGGGGACTAGCCCTGCCACCCTACAATGAGCAGTTCTTC
16,TRBJ2-3,-,TRBD2,TRBV2,CASSEGLAVDSDTQYF,TGTGCCAGCAGTGAAGGGCTAGCGGTTGATTCAGATACGCAGTATTTT
15,TRBJ2-1,-,TRBD1,TRBV7-3,CASSLVTGDPHEQFF,TGTGCCAGCAGCTTAGTCACAGGGGACCCTCATGAGCAGTTCTTC
12,TRBJ1-5,-,-,TRBV11-2,CASSSQGLPQHF,TGTGCCAGCAGCTCCCAGGGTCTACCCCAGCATTTT
18,TRBJ1-2,once,-,TRBV19,CASSIVSQGSRLFYGYTF,TGTGCCAGTAGTATCGTTTCGCAGGGTAGCCGACTTTTCTATGGCTACACCTTC
14,TRBJ2-7,-,-,TRBV18,CASSQSAGTYEQYF,TGTGCCAGCTCACAGTCCGCGGGGACCTACGAGCAGTACTTC
16,TRBJ1-5,-,TRBD1,TRBV5-1,CASSPDGTGGFQPQHF,TGCGCCAGCAGCCCGGATGGAACAGGGGGCTTTCAGCCCCAGCATTTT
19,TRBJ2-1,-,-,TRBV10-3,CAISESRGGKAQTNNEQFF,TGTGCCATCAGTGAGTCGAGGGGCGGGAAGGCCCAAACGAACAATGAGCAGTTCTTC
13,TRBJ1-2,-,-,TRBV18,CASRGSRGGGYTF,TGTGCCAGCCGAGGGTCCAGAGGCGGTGGCTACACCTTC